These 30 T cell receptor beta chains share one sample of origin, sequenced in a study of cytomegalovirus exposure and HLA in healthy donors. Assay: immunoSEQ multiplex PCR; the TCRdb copy retains only in-frame clones and omits some. The table has roughly 220,000 clones, 75% to 90% seen once. Sequencing input: PBMCs. The receptors were sampled from a woman aged 25 to 39 in good health and CMV-seropositive.

The rearrangement joins TRBV4-1 to TRBJ2-5; no definite D call. CDR3 length: 12 residues. The germline CDR1 and CDR2 sequences are MGHRA and YSYEKL. V lost 0 bases and J lost 10, with 9 bases in between. In DNA form, the CDR3 reads TGCGCCAGCAGCCAAGATCTTAAGGGCCAGTACTTC. Translating it yields CASSQDLKGQYF.

The V gene is TRBV7-9, the J gene TRBJ1-2; D is perhaps TRBD1 (6 bases). Germline lookup yields CDR1 SEHNR and CDR2 FQNEAQ (reference sequence). The CDR3 loop spans 14 amino acids. Trimming shortened V by 1 base and J by 6 bases, and 12 bases separated the two germline ends. The CDR3 nucleotides are TGTGCCAGCAGCTTAGGAGGGACACCAAATGGCTACACCTTC. Amino acids: CASSLGGTPNGYTF.

The gene calls are TRBV11-2 and TRBJ1-1, with TRBD1 matching 9 bases. The CDR3 sequence is 17 residues long. Germline values: CDR1 SGHAT, CDR2 FQNNGV. V trimming: 1 base; J trimming: 0 bases; junction bases outside the gene matches: 6. The CDR3 nucleotides are TGTGCCAGCAGCTTAGGGGACAGGGTCGTTATGAACACTGAAGCTTTCTTT. This codes for CASSLGDRVVMNTEAFF.

The chain is built from TRBV5-1 and TRBJ2-1; TRBD1 matches at 7 bases. This CDR3 spans 15 amino acids. V gave up 2 bases and J gave up 6 bases; unmatched junction bases: 8. Looked up from germline, CDR1 is SGHRS and CDR2 is YFSETQ. The CDR3 nucleotides are TGCGCCAGCAGCTTCCAAACCGGGACAGCCAATGAGCAGTTCTTC. Translated: CASSFQTGTANEQFF.

The gene calls are TRBV27 and TRBJ2-1; 15 bases agree with TRBD2. CDR3 length: 15 residues. After removal of 6 bases from V and 7 bases from J, the junction contained 4 bases not matched to a gene. The germline V gene has CDR1 MNHEY and CDR2 SMNVEV (reference sequence). For the CDR3, the DNA is TGTGCCAGCAGCACCGGGACTAGCGGGAGGAATGAGCAGTTCTTC. The encoded protein is CASSTGTSGRNEQFF.

Only one count was recorded for this clone. The rearrangement joins TRBV9 to TRBJ2-7, with a tentative D call TRBD2 (6 bases). The CDR3 covers 16 residues. Germline-derived CDR1 and CDR2 are SGDLS and YYNGEE. V was shortened by 2 bases and J by 7 bases, with 22 bases between the two germline ends. The CDR3 loop reads CASSVELLAGFTEQYF. As DNA, the CDR3 is TGTGCCAGCAGCGTTGAGTTATTGGCGGGGTTTACGGAGCAGTACTTC.

J is TRBJ1-4 and V is TRBV30; TRBD1 agrees at 9 bases. The CDR3 consists of 15 residues. Germline V gene data show CDR1 as GTSNPN and CDR2 as SVGIG (reference sequence). With V trimmed by 5 bases and J by 8 bases, 12 bases remained unmatched. This chain's CDR3 is CAWERDRGSQEKLFF. The CDR3 region has the DNA TGTGCCTGGGAAAGAGACAGGGGGAGTCAGGAAAAACTGTTTTTT.

The chain employs TRBV6-5 and TRBJ1-1; D unclear. Germline CDR1 MNHEY, CDR2 SVGAGI. CDR3 length: 13 amino acids. V was pared by 0 bases and J by 10 bases, with 12 bases between. This CDR3 reads CASSYSEVGRAFF. DNA of the CDR3: TGTGCCAGCAGTTACTCGGAGGTAGGGAGAGCTTTCTTT.

The V gene is TRBV28, the J gene TRBJ2-3, with unresolved D. Germline lookup yields CDR1 MDHEN and CDR2 SYDVKM. Between the trimmed V and J ends, which lost 3 bases and 0 bases, there was a span of 10 bases. The CDR3 consists of 15 residues. CDR3 bases: TGTGCCAGCAGTTTCGACGGCCCTAGCACAGATACGCAGTATTTT. This gives the protein CASSFDGPSTDTQYF.

The J gene is TRBJ1-2, the V gene TRBV27; D possibly corresponds to TRBD1 (6 bases). V gave up 6 bases and J gave up 6 bases, with 11 bases separating them. Germline CDR1 reads MNHEY; CDR2 reads SMNVEV (reference sequence). The CDR3 runs to 12 residues. CDR3 DNA: TGTGCCAGCAGCACTCAGGGGAATGGCTACACCTTC. It yields the protein CASSTQGNGYTF.

The CDR3 DNA is TGTGCCAGCAGTTTACGGGTTAACGAGCAGTACTTC. It encodes CASSLRVNEQYF. This chain connects TRBV28 to TRBJ2-7; D call uncertain. CDR3 length equals 12 residues. The V and J ends lost 2 bases and 5 bases respectively, with 7 bases between them. The germline gives CDR1 MDHEN, CDR2 SYDVKM.

This clone was recorded once. The chain has TRBV29-1 and TRBJ2-7, with TRBD2 identical over 10 bases. V gave up 5 bases and J gave up 1 base; unmatched junction bases: 2. There are 13 residues in the CDR3. Germline V gene sequence: CDR1 SQVTM, CDR2 ANQGSEA. The CDR3 nucleotides are TGCAGCGTTTTTAGCGGGAGGTCCTACGAGCAGTACTTC. Protein: CSVFSGRSYEQYF.

The V and J genes are TRBV28 and TRBJ2-7; 11 positions agree with TRBD1. This CDR3 has 16 amino acids. Germline trimming cut 5 bases from V and 2 bases from J; bases unmatched to any gene: 8. Germline values: CDR1 MDHEN, CDR2 SYDVKM. CDR3 DNA sequence: TGTGCCAGCAGTCCGGCTCAGGGACAGGGGGCCTACGAGCAGTACTTC. Its translation: CASSPAQGQGAYEQYF.

The CDR3 DNA follows: TGCGCCAGCAGCCAGGAATTGGACAGGGGAAGTGTCTTGGGCTACACCTTC. Its protein is CASSQELDRGSVLGYTF. The chain recombines TRBV4-1 with TRBJ1-2; 9 bases are shared with TRBD1. With 3 bases clipped from V and 8 bases from J, the junction kept 16 bases outside the gene matches. The germline CDR1 and CDR2 sequences are MGHRA and YSYEKL. The CDR3 has 17 residues.

The chain links TRBV4-2 to TRBJ1-1, with TRBD1 as a possible D gene (6 bases). Germline loops: CDR1 LGHNA, CDR2 YNFKEQ. This CDR3 spans 14 amino acids. V was cut by 2 bases and J by 4 bases, with 11 bases left in between. The CDR3 DNA sequence: TGTGCCAGCAGCCAAATGGGGGCCAGCACTGAAGCTTTCTTT. This encodes CASSQMGASTEAFF.

The chain combines TRBV7-2 with TRBJ2-2; the match to TRBD1 covers 10 bases. CDR3 length equals 15 residues. CDR1 is SGHTA, CDR2 FQGNSA, per germline. The ends lost 7 bases at V and 2 bases at J; junction bases unmatched: 4. The CDR3, as DNA: TGTGCCAGCAACGACAGGGGGCCTAACACCGGGGAGCTGTTTTTT. It translates to CASNDRGPNTGELFF.

CDR3 sequence reads: CASGNYEAFF. CDR3 DNA sequence: TGTGCCAGCGGCAATTATGAAGCTTTCTTT. V gene TRBV7-2 combines with J gene TRBJ1-1, with D hard to call. This CDR3 has 10 residues. V gave up 8 bases and J gave up 7 bases, with 8 bases separating them. Germline values: CDR1 SGHTA, CDR2 FQGNSA.

This rearrangement joins TRBV4-3 to TRBJ2-5, with D perhaps TRBD1 (6 bases). Trimming shortened V by 0 bases and J by 6 bases, and 17 bases separated the two germline ends. Looked up from germline, CDR1 is LGHNA and CDR2 is YSLEER. The CDR3 spans 16 residues. CDR3 sequence: CASSQDFGDTPQTQYF. The CDR3 DNA is TGCGCCAGCAGCCAAGATTTCGGGGACACCCCGCAGACCCAGTACTTC.

This clone occurred a few times. The CDR3 loop reads CASSMEFDQPQHF. DNA for the CDR3: TGTGCCAGTAGCATGGAATTTGATCAGCCCCAGCATTTT. The rearrangement uses TRBV19 and TRBJ1-5; D not certain. Germline-derived CDR1 and CDR2 are LNHDA and SQIVND (reference sequence). The CDR3 sequence is 13 residues long. The germline V and J ends were trimmed by 6 bases and 5 bases, with 11 bases remaining between them.

J is TRBJ1-1 and V is TRBV30; D gene ambiguous. The V gene lost 0 bases and the J gene lost 5 bases, with 10 bases spanning the gap. The V gene's germline CDR1 is GTSNPN and CDR2 SVGIG (reference sequence). This CDR3 has 13 residues. CDR3 region: CAWSVGSGTEAFF. The DNA of the CDR3 is TGTGCCTGGAGTGTAGGGTCGGGGACTGAAGCTTTCTTT.

This clone has just one count. This rearrangement joins TRBV2 to TRBJ1-4; maybe TRBD1 (6 bases). This CDR3 is 15 amino acids long. V was cut by 7 bases and J by 0 bases, with 12 bases left in between. Germline CDR1 is SNHLY and CDR2 is FYNNEI. The CDR3 loop reads CASKGWTATNEKLFF. The CDR3 nucleotides are TGTGCCAGCAAAGGTTGGACAGCAACTAATGAAAAACTGTTTTTT.

The chain is built from TRBV4-3 and TRBJ1-4; TRBD1 agrees at 8 bases. Per the germline V gene, CDR1 is LGHNA and CDR2 is YSLEER. The V and J ends lost 0 bases and 8 bases, in that order; junction bases with no gene match: 2. CDR3 size: 14 residues. Written as DNA, the CDR3 is TGCGCCAGCAGCCAAGACAGGGGGCGGGAAAAACTGTTTTTT. The encoded protein is CASSQDRGREKLFF.

The V call is TRBV30, the J call TRBJ1-1; weak D call: TRBD1 (5 bases). The germline V and J ends were trimmed by 3 bases and 9 bases, with 17 bases remaining between them. This CDR3 is 13 amino acids long. The V gene's germline CDR1 is GTSNPN and CDR2 SVGIG (reference sequence). The CDR3 reads CAWSRGGGSQAFF. Written as DNA, the CDR3 is TGTGCCTGGAGCCGCGGGGGAGGTTCCCAAGCTTTCTTT.

This chain links TRBV2 with TRBJ2-7; 9 bases fit TRBD1. V gave up 6 bases and J gave up 3 bases; unmatched junction bases: 6. Germline V gives CDR1 SNHLY, CDR2 FYNNEI. The CDR3 covers 14 residues. The CDR3 bases are TGTGCCAGCAGACCGGGACAGGGTGACTACGAGCAGTACTTC. Its protein product is CASRPGQGDYEQYF.

This chain joins TRBV6-5 and TRBJ1-1; D perhaps matches TRBD1 (6 bases). V was pared by 6 bases and J by 1 base, with 12 bases between. Germline V gene data show CDR1 as MNHEY and CDR2 as SVGAGI. The CDR3 runs to 14 residues. The CDR3 region is CASRITGRNTEAFF. The DNA for the CDR3 is TGTGCCAGCAGGATAACAGGGAGGAACACTGAAGCTTTCTTT.

The rearrangement joins TRBV28 to TRBJ1-1, with D hard to call. Between the trimmed V and J ends, which lost 3 bases and 10 bases, there was a span of 18 bases. From germline, CDR1 is MDHEN and CDR2 SYDVKM. The CDR3 covers 14 residues. This CDR3 is CASSFGIHSSGAFF. In nucleotides, the CDR3 is TGTGCCAGCAGTTTCGGGATCCACAGCAGCGGAGCTTTCTTT.

This clone was counted between two and nine times. The genes are TRBV7-2 and TRBJ2-7; D may be TRBD1 or TRBD2 (5 bases each). The CDR3 length is 14 residues. Trimming removed 4 bases from V and 4 bases from J, with 14 bases in between. Per the germline V gene, CDR1 is SGHTA and CDR2 is FQGNSA. As DNA, the CDR3 is TGTGCCAGCAGCTCCGCCGGGACGGCTTACGAGCAGTACTTC. Its translation is CASSSAGTAYEQYF.

CDR3 nucleotide sequence: TGTGCCAGCAGGGGAGGGGCCTCCCCAACCTACGAGCAGTACTTC. Translating gives CASRGGASPTYEQYF. The V gene is TRBV27, the J gene TRBJ2-7; 7 bases agree with TRBD2. With 6 bases clipped from V and 2 bases from J, the junction kept 10 bases outside the gene matches. Germline V gene sequence: CDR1 MNHEY, CDR2 SMNVEV (reference sequence). The length of the CDR3 is 15 residues.

The chain is built from TRBV7-2 and TRBJ2-1; TRBD1 might be the D (5 bases). The germline V gene has CDR1 SGHTA and CDR2 FQGNSA. V dropped 5 bases and J dropped 8 bases, with 16 bases sitting between them. The CDR3 runs to 14 residues. CDR3 in amino acids: CASSPHRGAYEQFF. The CDR3 DNA reads as TGTGCCAGCAGCCCACATAGGGGCGCGTATGAGCAGTTCTTC.

In this sample, this clone turned up a few times. The chain has TRBV2 and TRBJ1-2, with 7 bases fitting TRBD1. The V and J ends lost 6 bases and 7 bases, in that order; junction bases with no gene match: 8. The germline gives CDR1 SNHLY, CDR2 FYNNEI. This CDR3 is built from 13 residues. In DNA form, the CDR3 reads TGTGCCAGCAGCCTCAGACAGGGTCCTGGCTACACCTTC. This encodes CASSLRQGPGYTF. Supplemented by reference TRBV2 and TRBJ1-2, the full variable domain reads EPEVTQTPSHQVTQMGQEVILRCVPISNHLYFYWYRQILGQKVEFLVSFYNNEISEKSEIFDDQFSVERPDGSNFTLKIRSTKLEDSAMYFCASSLRQGPGYTFGSGTRLTVV.